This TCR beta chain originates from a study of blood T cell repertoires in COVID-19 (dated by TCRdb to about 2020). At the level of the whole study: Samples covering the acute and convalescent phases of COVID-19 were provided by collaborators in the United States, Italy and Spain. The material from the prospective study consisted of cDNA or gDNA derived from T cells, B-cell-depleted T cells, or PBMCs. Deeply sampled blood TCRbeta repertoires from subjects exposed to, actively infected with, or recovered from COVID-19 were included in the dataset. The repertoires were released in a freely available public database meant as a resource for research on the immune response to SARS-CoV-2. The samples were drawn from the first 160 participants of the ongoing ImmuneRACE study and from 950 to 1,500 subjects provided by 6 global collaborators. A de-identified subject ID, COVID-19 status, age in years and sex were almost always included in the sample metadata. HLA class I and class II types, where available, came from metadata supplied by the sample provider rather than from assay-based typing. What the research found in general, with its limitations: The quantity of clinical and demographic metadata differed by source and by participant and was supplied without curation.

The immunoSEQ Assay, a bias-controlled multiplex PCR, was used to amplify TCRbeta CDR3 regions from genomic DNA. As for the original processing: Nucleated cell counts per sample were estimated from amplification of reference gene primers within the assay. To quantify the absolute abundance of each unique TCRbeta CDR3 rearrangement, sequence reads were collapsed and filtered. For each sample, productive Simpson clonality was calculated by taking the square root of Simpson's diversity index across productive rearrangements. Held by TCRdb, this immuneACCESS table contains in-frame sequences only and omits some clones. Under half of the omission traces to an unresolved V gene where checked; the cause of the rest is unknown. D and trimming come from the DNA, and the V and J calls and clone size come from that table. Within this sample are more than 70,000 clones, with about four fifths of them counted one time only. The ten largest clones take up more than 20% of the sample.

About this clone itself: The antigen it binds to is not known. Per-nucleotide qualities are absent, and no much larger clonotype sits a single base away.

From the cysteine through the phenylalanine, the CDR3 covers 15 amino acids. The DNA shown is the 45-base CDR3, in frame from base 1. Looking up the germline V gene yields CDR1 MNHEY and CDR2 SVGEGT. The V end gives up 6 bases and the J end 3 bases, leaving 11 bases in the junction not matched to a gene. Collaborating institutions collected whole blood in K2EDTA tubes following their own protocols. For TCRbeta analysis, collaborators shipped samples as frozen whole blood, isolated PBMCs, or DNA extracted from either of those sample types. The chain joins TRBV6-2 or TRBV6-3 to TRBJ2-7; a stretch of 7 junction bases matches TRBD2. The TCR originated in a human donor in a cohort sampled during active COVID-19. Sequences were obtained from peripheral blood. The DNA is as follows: TGTGCCAGCAGCCGGGACTACCAAGCCTTCTACGAGCAGTACTTC. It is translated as CASSRDYQAFYEQYF.